This TCR beta chain is drawn from a study of cytomegalovirus exposure and HLA in healthy donors (dated 2017 in TCRdb). Regarding the research as a whole: An earlier analysis of several hundred of the donors reported 276 Gb of sequence data and around 110 million unique TCR beta sequences obtained from approximately 180 million T cells. Roughly 300 gigabases of sequencing data and tens of millions of unique TCR sequences were included in an early release covering about 620 HLA-typed donors. Of the roughly 400 genotyped donors, 65% to 90% fell in the genetic ancestry cluster associated with self-reported Caucasian donors. The study was designed to test whether signatures of past pathogen exposure could be identified by cataloging public T cell receptors. The study used immunosequencing to profile the T cell repertoires of approximately 640 subjects and linked those repertoires to cytomegalovirus serostatus. In addition to the first cohort of 666 subjects, a separate validation cohort of about 120 different subjects was used. To predict cytomegalovirus infection status, the study combined high-throughput TCR immunosequencing, statistical association of individual TCRs with disease status, and machine learning. A later analysis re-analyzed previously published TCR beta repertoires from 650 to 800 donors and added high-resolution HLA genotyping to study TCR occurrence patterns. Rather than drawing on any new phenotypic data, the later analysis identified candidate immune exposures from TCR beta sequences and the way those sequences occurred across donors. In an earlier analysis of several hundred of the donors, high-throughput TCR beta sequencing was used to judge whether each TCR beta V gene segment behaved as functional or pseudogenic. Donor age, sex, ethnicity and CMV serostatus were collected together with the repertoire data. Genome-wide SNP genotypes for about 65% of the roughly 670 donors were used in a later genetic analysis, which treated that subset as a discovery cohort. All discovery cohort repertoires had been generated on a single sequencing platform. HLA typing included class I and class II loci at four-digit resolution. The number of typed donors differed by locus: about 620-640 for A, B, C, DRB1 and DQB1; approximately 540 for DQA1; 606 for DPA1; and around 470 for DPB1. Four to six DR-DQ haplotypes were handled as single units for association and clustering, since linkage in the cohort was strong. On average, about 200,000 unique TCR beta nucleotide sequences were sequenced per donor among a few hundred genotyped donors of the cohort, with 15% to 20% of those sequences being non-productive. Broader findings and caveats from the paper: Roughly uniform sequencing depth across donors was assumed in presence/absence analyses, although this assumption may not hold. In vitro tests confirmed that a few of the cytomegalovirus-associated TCR beta chains recognize cytomegalovirus antigens. V-gene and J-gene trimming of TCR beta chains was associated with a missense DCLRE1C variant in a later genetic analysis, and the association was replicated in an independent cohort. Specific HLA alleles were associated with 15,000 to 20,000 TCR beta sequences at a false discovery rate of 0.05 in a later analysis. The authors suggested that the approach could potentially be extended to other disease states and immunological phenotypes. The cohort was sequenced for TCR beta chains only, and without alpha or paired-chain data the features that could be detected were limited. In an earlier analysis of about 600 of the donors, most TCR beta V segments appeared in productive rearrangements about 87% or about 30% of the time, broadly matching IMGT annotations. Because counts were too low, roughly 16 rarely observed V segments, including chromosome 9 orphons, were left out of the earlier analysis of 500 to 650 of the donors. The 87-base-pair reads could not distinguish some IMGT-functional V segments, including TRBV6-2 and TRBV6-3, so those segments were excluded. The study gave a list of under 200 TCR beta chains associated with cytomegalovirus. In a later genetic analysis, fewer N-insertions in productive TCRs were reported among donors in an Asian-associated ancestry cluster than the roughly 700-donor mean. Compared with equally common non-associated chains, HLA-associated TCR beta chains in a later analysis were more clonally expanded and had lower generation probabilities. A further reported finding was that TCR beta sequences accurately predicted the HLA-A and HLA-B alleles for most subjects in the first cohort. In a later analysis, several top co-occurrence clusters were reported to appear linked to parvovirus B19, influenza, CMV and Epstein-Barr virus. A later analysis found that most CMV-associated TCR beta chains appeared HLA-restricted, with HLA associations seemingly driven largely by CMV exposure. In a later analysis, the rate of TCR association differed among HLA loci, with DRB1 alleles having the most associated TCRs and HLA-C alleles having the fewest. Because some donors lacked HLA typing at each locus, the association tests relied only on the typed subset. When HLA alleles, especially DR and DQ, strongly co-occurred, TCR associations were difficult to assign to individual alleles. Linkage disequilibrium might explain the correlated functional status among segregating V segments, but an unknown experimental factor could not be ruled out. Most TCR sequences were observed very rarely across donors, whereas some public TCRs were present in many individuals. The sequencing pipeline was judged likely to have produced a cluster of highly shared sequence variants as a technical artifact. In both the original and validation cohorts, the classifier was reported to diagnose cytomegalovirus status with high specificity and sensitivity. For the cohort, immune exposure information was limited to CMV serostatus.

The cohort consisted of 666 healthy bone marrow donors. At the time of sampling, every cohort member was nominally healthy, though immune exposures that went unrecorded were likely present. The donor tested CMV seropositive and was one of the 289 seropositive cohort members. Every donor gave a peripheral blood sample, and the peripheral blood mononuclear cells from that sample were used for TCR beta sequencing. The Qiagen DNeasy Blood Extraction Kit was used to extract genomic DNA from the blood cell samples. In regard to this clone: Its antigen is unknown. No much larger clonotype is one base removed from it; base qualities were not supplied.

The CDR3 covers 11 residues, taking in both the cysteine and the phenylalanine. Only the CDR3 DNA stays, 33 bases, in frame from base 1. For CDR1 and CDR2, the germline V gene (reference sequence) lists SGHNT and YYREEE. Library generation was performed with the immunoSEQ multiplex PCR assay. For the multiplex PCR, a mixture combining 60 forward primers for TCR Vbeta segments and 13 reverse primers for TCR Jbeta segments was used. Amplification of the CDR3 region of rearranged TCR beta genes was performed with a multiplex PCR assay on genomic DNA. On the Illumina HiSeq System, the amplified TCR beta libraries were sequenced as 87-base-pair reads. As for the authors' bioinformatics: In a later analysis, approximately 74 million unique TCR beta chains were counted across the approximately 640 repertoires, and approximately 11 million of these chains were shared by at least two donors. A nearest-neighbor algorithm error-corrected the raw reads and collapsed the reads into unique sequences, merging closely related sequences to remove PCR and sequencing errors. CDR3 sequences were aligned to IMGT reference sequences to assign V, D and J gene segments. For a sequence to be retained, a match of at least six nucleotides was required to both a V gene segment and a J gene segment. A rearrangement was called productive if the CDR3 had no stop codons and remained in frame with V and J, and every other rearrangement was called non-productive. CDR3 was defined by IMGT convention, running from the second conserved V-encoded cysteine to the conserved J-encoded phenylalanine. The earlier analysis of some 540 of the donors excluded any sequence lacking an unambiguous match to a single V gene segment. In an earlier analysis of a few hundred of the donors, a V segment was called functional when productive rearrangements were above 56.7%, and segregating when the standard deviation between donors exceeded 5%. A statistical classification framework was built to diagnose cytomegalovirus status from the catalog of TCR beta chain sequences. In a later analysis, V and J genes were assigned by comparing TCR nucleotide sequences against IMGT/GENE-DB human TR gene sequences. The TCRdist pipeline was used in a later analysis to assign CDR3 sequences and most-parsimonious VDJ recombination scenarios. In a later analysis, each TCR beta chain was defined by its CDR3 amino acid sequence together with its V-gene family, and reads lacking a unique V-gene family were excluded. To address suspected cross-contamination and a sequencing artifact, a later analysis removed approximately 590 highly shared, low-generation-probability nucleotide sequences. A later analysis calculated a clonal expansion index for each public chain from normalized within-repertoire ranks of inferred template counts. A later analysis computed generation probabilities with a VDJ recombination model fitted to out-of-frame rearrangements, and checked the results against IGoR. In a later analysis, TCR-TCR, TCR-HLA and TCR-CMV co-occurrence was scored with hypergeometric tests, and a repertoire-size bias correction was applied to TCR pairs. False discovery rates were estimated in a later analysis by permuting HLA or CMV assignments 20 times. A later analysis grouped co-occurring TCRs with DBSCAN, adding TCRdist sequence similarity when clustering within HLA-allele-positive subsets. Repertoires with fewer than 30,000 or more than 120,000 public chains were left out of co-occurrence clustering, as were about 5 repertoires with anomalous nucleotide sharing. Entries here come from immuneACCESS through TCRdb and include only in-frame sequences with V and J called. Some clones fail to appear in such tables; in the studies checked, an unresolved V gene covers under half of the shortfall, and the cause of the remainder is unknown. The V and J calls and clone size come from that table; D and trimming were worked out from the DNA. The sample includes over 85,000 clones, with around 76% observed a single time. The biggest ten clones account for about an eighth of the sample.

The chain couples TRBV5-4 to TRBJ1-1, with the D gene call left open. This TCR derives from a man aged 25-40 years in good health and CMV-seropositive. Sample: PBMCs. The DNA sequence follows: TGTTTCGAGGGAACGGGGACTGAAGCTTTCTTT. Its protein is CFEGTGTEAFF. The CDR3, completed at both ends by the reference TRBV5-4 and TRBJ1-1 genes, gives the full variable domain ETGVTQSPTHLIKTRGQQVTLRCSSQSGHNTVSWYQQALGQGPQFIFQYYREEENGRGNFPPRFSGLQFPNYSSELNVNALELDDSALYLCFEGTGTEAFFGQGTRLTVV.